The present entry profiles one T cell receptor (beta chain) with its context. As processed by the authors: Amplified reference gene primers provided the basis for estimating nucleated cell counts. Generated by immunoSEQ multiplex PCR, the TCRdb table keeps only in-frame clones and is missing some. V and J calls and clone size are copied from that table; D and trimming were computed from the DNA. The repertoire holds roughly 82,000 clones, with 90% as singletons. These data come from a study of blood T cell repertoires in COVID-19. Study information: Donors in the United States, Italy and Spain gave samples during acute or convalescent COVID-19. Sample material is recorded as cDNA or gDNA derived from T cells, B-cell-depleted T cells, or PBMCs.

The CDR3 has 15 residues. V was pared by 0 bases and J by 6 bases, with 15 bases between. Germline CDR1 MNHEY, CDR2 SVGAGI. This TCR derives from a woman aged 45 to 65 in a cohort sampled during active COVID-19. V usage is TRBV6-5 and J usage is TRBJ2-7, with D possibly being TRBD1 (6 bases). What was sequenced was peripheral blood. In DNA form, the CDR3 reads TGTGCCAGCAGTTACTCGACACAGGGACGGCGCGAGCAGTACTTC. It is translated as CASSYSTQGRREQYF.